The following is a T cell receptor (beta chain) sequence with its context. No antigen is known for it. Germline V gene sequence: CDR1 LNHNV, CDR2 YYDKDF (reference sequence). V dropped 0 bases and J dropped 4 bases, with 6 bases sitting between them. CDR3 length: 14 amino acids. Some clones are missing from TCRdb's copy, which holds only in-frame ones; the method was immunoSEQ multiplex PCR. The sample records some 140,000 clones, 75% to 90% being singletons. This sample is part of a study of cytomegalovirus exposure and HLA in healthy donors. Overall study findings and caveats: The authors listed some 160 TCR beta chains as cytomegalovirus-associated. In vitro data verified three CMV-associated chains as specific for CMV antigens. Most TCR sequences were seen very rarely across donors, but some public TCRs occurred in many.

The sequenced material came from PBMCs. This sequence joins TRBV15 and TRBJ2-2; D ambiguous. The TCR comes from a man aged 18 to 35 in good health and CMV-seropositive. The CDR3 coding sequence is TGTGCCACCAGCAGAGATCCAGTCACCGGGGAGCTGTTTTTT. Translating gives CATSRDPVTGELFF.